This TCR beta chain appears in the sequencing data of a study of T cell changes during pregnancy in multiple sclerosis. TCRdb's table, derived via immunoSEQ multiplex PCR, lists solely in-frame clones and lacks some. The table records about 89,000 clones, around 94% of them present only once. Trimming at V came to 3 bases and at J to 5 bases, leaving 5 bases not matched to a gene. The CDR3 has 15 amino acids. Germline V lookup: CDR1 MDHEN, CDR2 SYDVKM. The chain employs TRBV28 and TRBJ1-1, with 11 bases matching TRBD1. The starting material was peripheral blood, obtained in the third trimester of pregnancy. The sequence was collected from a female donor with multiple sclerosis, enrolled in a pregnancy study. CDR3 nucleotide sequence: TGTGCCAGCAGTTTTCGGGGGACAGGGGGAACTGAAGCTTTCTTT. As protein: CASSFRGTGGTEAFF.